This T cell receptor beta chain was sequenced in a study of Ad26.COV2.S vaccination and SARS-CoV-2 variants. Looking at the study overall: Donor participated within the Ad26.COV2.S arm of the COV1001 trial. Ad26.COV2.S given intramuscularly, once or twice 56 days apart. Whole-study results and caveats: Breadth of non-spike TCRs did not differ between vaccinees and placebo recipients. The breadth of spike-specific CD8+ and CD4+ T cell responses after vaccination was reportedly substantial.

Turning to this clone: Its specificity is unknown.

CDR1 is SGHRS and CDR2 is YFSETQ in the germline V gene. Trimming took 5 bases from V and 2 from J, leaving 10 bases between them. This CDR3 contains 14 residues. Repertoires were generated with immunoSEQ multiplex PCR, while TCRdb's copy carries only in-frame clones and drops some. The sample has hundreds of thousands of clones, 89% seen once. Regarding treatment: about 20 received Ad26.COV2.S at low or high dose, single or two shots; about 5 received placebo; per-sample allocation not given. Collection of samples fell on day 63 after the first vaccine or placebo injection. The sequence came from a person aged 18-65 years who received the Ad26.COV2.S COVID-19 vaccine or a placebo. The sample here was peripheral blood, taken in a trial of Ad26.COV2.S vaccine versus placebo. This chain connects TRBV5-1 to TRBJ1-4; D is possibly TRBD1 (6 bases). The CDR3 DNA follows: TGCGCCAGCAGAGGGCAGGGGACTAATGAAAAACTGTTTTTT. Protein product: CASRGQGTNEKLFF.